The 15 T cell receptor beta chains listed next were all sequenced from one sample in a study of CD8+ T cells in alopecia areata listed by TCRdb under 2018. Pooled mouse cutaneous lymph node cells were stained for CD4, CD8alpha, NKG2D, NKG2ACE and other markers and were then sorted on a BD Influx. The method behind the library was the immunoSEQ multiplex PCR assay. For TCR sequencing, RNA was extracted from every sample and reverse transcribed into cDNA to serve as template. The source is immuneACCESS, and TCRdb retained only in-frame sequences with V and J called. Part of the clones is not carried over; for the studies checked, unresolved V genes explain less than half of this, and the remainder is unexplained. Across this sample, fewer than 7,500 clones were tabulated and none appeared just once. The ten largest clones represent around a third of the sample. The sequenced sample was CD8+ T cells sorted from a lymph node. Receptor source: a C3H/HeJ mouse with alopecia areata. This strain possesses the MHC haplotype H2-k.

This clone was detected only a few times. The listed genes are named as in mouse. The CDR3 is cut off 4 residues early in the read; its end comes from the germline J gene. The chain uses TRBV13-3 and TRBJ2-7, with TRBD2 matching over 11 bases. The CDR3 totals 15 residues. Germline V gene sequence: CDR1 NNHDY, CDR2 SYVADS. CDR3 DNA (partial): TGTGCCAGCAGTGGGCCGGGACTGGGGGATTAT. It specifies CASSGPGLGDY. The full CDR3 protein reads CASSGPGLGDYEQYF.

At least ten counts were recorded for this clone. Gene names are the mouse ones. Sequencing ends 4 residues short of the CDR3 end; the germline J gene provides the rest. The rearrangement uses TRBV14 and TRBJ2-5; D is perhaps TRBD1 (6 bases). There are 13 residues in the CDR3. The germline V gene has CDR1 SGHDT and CDR2 FRDEAV. CDR3 protein: CASSRTGLDTQYF. The sequenced CDR3 bases are TGTGCCAGCAGCCGAACAGGGTTAGAC.

This clone was seen repeatedly, ten times or more. The germline and genes are mouse ones. The read gets to within 4 residues of the CDR3 end, and the germline J gene fills in the rest. The sample carries other DNA sequences with the same CDR3. The V call is TRBV13-3, the J call TRBJ2-7; 10 bases fit TRBD2. The CDR3 length is 13 residues. Germline V CDR1 and CDR2: NNHDY, SYVADS. The CDR3 DNA, read in part, is TGTGCCAGCAGTGAGGACTGGGGGTAT. Translating gives CASSEDWGY. The CDR3 as a whole reads CASSEDWGYEQYF.

A note on this clone: The gene symbols are mouse symbols. CDR3 bases read: TGTGCCAGCACCAGGGAAAACCAAGAC. Protein: CASTRENQD. The whole CDR3 region reads CASTRENQDTQYF. This chain connects TRBV13-1 to TRBJ2-5, with a possible D match to TRBD1 (5 bases). The DNA ends 4 residues before the CDR3 does, and the rest of the CDR3 is filled in from the germline J gene. V gave up 6 bases and J gave up 0 bases, with 8 bases separating them. Germline CDR1 reads NSHNY; CDR2 reads SYGAGN. The length of the CDR3 is 13 residues.

At least ten counts were recorded for this clone. Gene names refer to mouse genes. The CDR3 end lies 4 residues beyond the end of the read and is filled in from the germline J gene. V gene TRBV1 combines with J gene TRBJ2-5; 7 bases match TRBD1. The CDR3 is made up of 12 amino acids. Germline assignment: CDR1 NSQYPW and CDR2 LRSPGD (reference sequence). CDR3 DNA (partial): TGCACCTGCAGTGCCAGGGGGGAC. Its translation: CTCSARGD. The entire CDR3 protein is CTCSARGDTQYF.

This clone has at least ten counts. Gene names and germline match the mouse. CDR3 residues: CTCSADLGDYEQYF. The CDR3 bases that were read are TGCACCTGCAGTGCAGACCTGGGGGACTAT. This chain connects TRBV1 to TRBJ2-7; 7 bases line up with TRBD2. Read data end 4 residues before the CDR3 end; the end is taken from the germline J gene. The length of the CDR3 is 14 residues. V gave up 0 bases and J gave up 3 bases; unmatched junction bases: 2. Per germline, CDR1 NSQYPW and CDR2 LRSPGD (reference sequence).

This clone was picked up a small number of times. Gene names denote mouse genes. The CDR3 end is not reached by the read, which stops 4 residues before it; the germline J gene fills it in. V and J are TRBV1 and TRBJ1-2; D may be TRBD1 (5 bases). This CDR3 region has 13 residues. Germline CDR1 NSQYPW, CDR2 LRSPGD (reference sequence). CDR3 DNA (partial): TGCACCTGCAGTGCAGATCGCAGGGAC. It specifies CTCSADRRD. The full CDR3 protein is CTCSADRRDDYTF.

This clone occurred many times. Gene names are the mouse ones. The read gets to within 4 residues of the CDR3 end, and the germline J gene fills in the rest. The rearrangement joins TRBV1 to TRBJ2-3, with 10 bases lining up with TRBD2. After removal of 1 base from V and 0 bases from J, the junction contained 1 base not matched to a gene. Germline V CDR1 and CDR2: NSQYPW, LRSPGD (reference sequence). CDR3 size: 16 residues. The CDR3 protein is CTCSAGTGGSAETLYF. The covered CDR3 bases are TGCACCTGCAGTGCAGGGACTGGGGGTAGTGCAGAA.

By share, this clone counts as medium-sized (0.01 to 0.1%). Mouse germline and gene names are used. Read data end 4 residues before the CDR3 end; the end is taken from the germline J gene. The J gene is TRBJ1-2, the V gene TRBV31; D possibly corresponds to TRBD1 (5 bases). The CDR3 consists of 13 residues. The germline gives CDR1 GKSSPN, CDR2 SITVG. Trimming shortened V by 0 bases and J by 0 bases, and 5 bases separated the two germline ends. CDR3 bases read: TGTGCCTGGAGTCTACAGGCAAACTCC. Residues: CAWSLQANS. The CDR3 reads in full as CAWSLQANSDYTF.

This clone has ten or more counts. Germline and genes: mouse. The read falls 4 residues short of the CDR3 end, and the missing part is taken from the germline J gene. The V gene is TRBV1, the J gene TRBJ2-1; TRBD1 is a possible D gene (6 bases). The CDR3 runs to 14 residues. CDR1 and CDR2 (germline): NSQYPW, LRSPGD (reference sequence). V lost 3 bases and J 3 bases, leaving 9 bases between the germline ends. The sequenced part of the CDR3 DNA is TGCACCTGCAGTGCGGGACAAATCTATGCT. Amino acids: CTCSAGQIYA. The full CDR3 sequence reads CTCSAGQIYAEQFF.

Remarks on this clone: Gene names and germline refer to mouse. The CDR3 is cut off 4 residues early in the read; its end comes from the germline J gene. V and J are TRBV31 and TRBJ2-5; D is perhaps TRBD1 or TRBD2 (5 bases each). The CDR3 sequence is 12 residues long. Germline CDR1 GKSSPN, CDR2 SITVG. CDR3 region: CAWSLGEDTQYF. The CDR3 bases that were read are TGTGCCTGGAGTCTGGGGGAAGAC.

Of note for this clone: The gene symbols are mouse symbols. Read sequence stops 4 residues before the CDR3 end, and the germline J gene provides the missing end. The chain joins TRBV4 to TRBJ2-3, with D maybe TRBD1 (7 bases). The CDR3 covers 15 residues. Trimming removed 3 bases at V and 1 base at J, with 11 bases between. Germline V gives CDR1 LGHDT, CDR2 YNNKQL (reference sequence). CDR3 in amino acids: CASSYWGTGAETLYF. The sequenced CDR3 bases are TGTGCCAGCAGCTATTGGGGGACAGGTGCAGAA.

This clone has at least ten counts. All gene names here are mouse names. Read sequence stops 4 residues before the CDR3 end, and the germline J gene provides the missing end. This chain links TRBV13-3 with TRBJ2-4, with a tentative D call TRBD1 (6 bases). CDR1 NNHDY and CDR2 SYVADS come from the germline V gene. V lost 5 bases and J 2 bases, leaving 12 bases between the germline ends. CDR3 length equals 14 residues. This CDR3 reads CASSPGQFQNTLYF. CDR3 DNA, as far as it was read: TGTGCCAGCAGCCCCGGACAGTTTCAAAAC.

Worth noting for this clone: Genes and germline are mouse. The read terminates 4 residues before the CDR3 end, so the remaining end is supplied by the germline J gene. The chain recombines TRBV31 with TRBJ2-5; TRBD2 aligns across 8 bases. Germline V gives CDR1 GKSSPN, CDR2 SITVG. Trimming took 1 base from V and 3 from J; bases not matched to a gene: 3. The CDR3 is 14 residues long. The DNA read from the CDR3 is TGTGCCTGGAGTCCTCGACTGGGGCAAGAC. Protein sequence: CAWSPRLGQD. The CDR3 in full is CAWSPRLGQDTQYF. The whole variable domain, filled in from reference TRBV31 and TRBJ2-5, reads AQTIHQWPVAEIKAVGSPLSLGCTIKGKSSPNLYWYWQATGGTLQQLFYSITVGQVESVVQLNLSASRPKDDQFILSTEKLLLSHSGFYLCAWSPRLGQDTQYFGPGTRLLVL.

By share of the sample, this clone is medium-sized. Any gene name here is a mouse gene name. Read sequence stops 4 residues before the CDR3 end, and the germline J gene provides the missing end. The chain links TRBV16 to TRBJ1-2, with 9 positions matching TRBD1. CDR3 length: 14 residues. The germline V gene has CDR1 SGHSA and CDR2 FRNQAP. J gave up 3 bases and V 1 base, and 0 bases lay outside the gene matches. The CDR3 DNA, read in part, is TGTGCAAGCAGCTTAGGGGACAGGGACTCC. This translates into CASSLGDRDS. The full CDR3 is CASSLGDRDSDYTF. Combining the CDR3 with reference TRBV16 and TRBJ1-2 gives the whole variable domain NAGVIQTPRHKVTGKGQEATLWCEPISGHSAVFWYRQTIVQGLEFLTYFRNQAPIDDSGMPKERFSAQMPNQSHSTLKIQSTQPQDSAVYLCASSLGDRDSDYTFGSGTRLLVI.